The TCR beta chain under discussion was sequenced for a study of blood T cell repertoires in COVID-19. TCRdb's table, derived via immunoSEQ multiplex PCR, lists solely in-frame clones and lacks some. The sample lists around 240,000 clones; 91% were seen once. The study recruited people aged about 18 to 95 years across under 25 US areas. Looked up from germline, CDR1 is MGHRA and CDR2 is YSYEKL. CDR3 length: 15 residues. Germline trimming cut 0 bases from V and 7 bases from J; bases unmatched to any gene: 8. Sequencing was carried out using PBMCs or T cells enriched from blood (not recorded which). This TCR was recovered from a human donor in a cohort exposed to, infected with or recovered from COVID-19 (not recorded which). The donor label of this sample is uncertain. The chain couples TRBV4-1 to TRBJ1-2, with 7 bases lining up with TRBD1. CDR3 residues: CASSQEAGGVGGYTF. As DNA, the CDR3 is TGCGCCAGCAGCCAAGAAGCAGGGGGAGTAGGTGGCTACACCTTC.